This T cell receptor (beta chain) was captured by sequencing in a study of identical twins. TCRdb itself ran the 5' RACE reads through MiXCR, one entry per CDR3 protein. The sample carries roughly 540,000 distinct CDR3 sequences, roughly 21% recorded once. The same data also contributed to another study, on T cells expressing NK-cell markers. That study reports: It was from sorted CD3+CD56+NKG2C+, CD3+CD56+NKG2C- and CD3+CD56-NKG2C+ T cells that TCR beta repertoires came.

The clonotype originates from a woman aged 18-29 years in good health. Sequenced: CD4+ T cells sorted from blood.

CDR3 sequence: CASSQGLSSYNEQFF. The CDR3 DNA follows: TGTGCCAGCAGCCAAGGCCTGAGCTCCTACAATGAGCAGTTCTTC. The rearrangement joins TRBV3-1 to TRBJ2-1; D is unresolved. Germline V lookup: CDR1 LGHDT, CDR2 YNNKEL (reference sequence). V was shortened by 1 base and J by 0 bases, with 7 bases between the two germline ends. This CDR3 spans 15 amino acids.